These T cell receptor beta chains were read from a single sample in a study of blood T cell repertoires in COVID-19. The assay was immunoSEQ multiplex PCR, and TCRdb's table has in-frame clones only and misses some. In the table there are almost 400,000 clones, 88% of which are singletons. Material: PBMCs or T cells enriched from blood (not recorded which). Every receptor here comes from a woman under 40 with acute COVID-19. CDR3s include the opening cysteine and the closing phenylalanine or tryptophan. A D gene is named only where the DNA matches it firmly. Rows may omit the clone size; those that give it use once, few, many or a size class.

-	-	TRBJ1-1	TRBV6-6	CASREDDGDTEAFF	TGTGCCAGCAGAGAGGATGACGGTGACACTGAAGCTTTCTTT
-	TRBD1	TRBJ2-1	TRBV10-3	CAISGRTGRDNNEQFF	TGTGCCATCAGTGGACGGACAGGCAGAGACAACAATGAGCAGTTCTTC
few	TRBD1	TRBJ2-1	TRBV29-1	CSVDGGTGGLDEQFF	TGCAGCGTTGATGGTGGGACAGGGGGCTTGGATGAGCAGTTCTTC
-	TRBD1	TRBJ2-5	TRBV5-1	CASSLGGQGRTETQYF	TGCGCCAGCAGCTTGGGGGGACAGGGGCGCACAGAGACCCAGTACTTC
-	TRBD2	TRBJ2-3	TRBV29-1	CSVERRGGGTDTQYF	TGCAGCGTTGAACGGCGGGGGGGCGGGACAGATACGCAGTATTTT
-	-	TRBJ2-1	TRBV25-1	CASGGVSEGQFF	TGTGCCAGCGGTGGTGTAAGCGAAGGGCAGTTCTTC
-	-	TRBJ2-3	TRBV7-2	CASSSQLATDTQYF	TGTGCCAGCAGCTCTCAACTAGCCACAGATACGCAGTATTTT
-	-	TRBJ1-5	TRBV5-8	CASSFQGTQPQHF	TGTGCCAGCAGCTTCCAGGGAACCCAGCCCCAGCATTTT
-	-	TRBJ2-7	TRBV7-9	CASSHPGTSSYEQYF	TGTGCCAGCAGTCATCCAGGGACTTCAAGCTACGAGCAGTACTTC
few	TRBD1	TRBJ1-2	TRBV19	CASSVGTGYNYGYTF	TGTGCCAGTAGTGTAGGGACAGGATATAACTATGGCTACACCTTC
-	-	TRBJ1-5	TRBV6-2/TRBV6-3	CASSYSRVSNQPQHF	TGTGCCAGCAGTTACAGCAGGGTTAGCAATCAGCCCCAGCATTTT
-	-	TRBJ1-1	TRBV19	CASSAKARGGGTEAFF	TGTGCCAGTAGTGCAAAGGCCAGGGGTGGGGGCACTGAAGCTTTCTTT
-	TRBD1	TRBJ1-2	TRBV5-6	CASSPGQGGYTF	TGTGCCAGCAGCCCGGGACAGGGCGGCTACACCTTC
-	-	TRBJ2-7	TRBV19	CASSIRQGSYEQYF	TGTGCCAGTAGTATACGCCAGGGGTCCTACGAGCAGTACTTC
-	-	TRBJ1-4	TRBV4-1	CASSQLQGSEKLFF	TGCGCCAGCAGCCAACTCCAGGGGAGTGAAAAACTGTTTTTT
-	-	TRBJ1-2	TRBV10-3	CAISGQGRGYTF	TGTGCCATCAGTGGGCAGGGCCGTGGCTACACCTTC
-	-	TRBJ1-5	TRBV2	CASSEDRFLSNQPQHF	TGTGCCAGCAGTGAAGACCGGTTCCTTAGCAATCAGCCCCAGCATTTT
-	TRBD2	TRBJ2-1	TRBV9	CASSGARLARSYNEQFF	TGTGCCAGCAGCGGTGCCCGACTAGCGCGGTCCTACAATGAGCAGTTCTTC
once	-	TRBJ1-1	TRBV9	CASSPQTHNTEAFF	TGTGCCAGCAGCCCACAGACACACAACACTGAAGCTTTCTTT
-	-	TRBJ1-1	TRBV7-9	CASSLLADRNTEAFF	TGTGCCAGCAGCTTACTGGCCGACAGAAACACTGAAGCTTTCTTT
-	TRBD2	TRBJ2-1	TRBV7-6	CASSLDWTSRFDEQFF	TGTGCCAGCAGCTTAGATTGGACTAGCAGGTTTGATGAGCAGTTCTTC